The 14 T cell receptor beta chains reported below all come from one sample, sequenced in a study of T cells in Graves' hyperthyroidism and ophthalmopathy (dated by TCRdb to about 2019). The library was prepared using multiplex PCR. Sequencing used an Illumina HiSeq 2000. TCR beta CDR3 regions were amplified from RNA transcripts. The TCR CDR3 was subjected to a first round of RT-PCR using the HTBI primer set and the Qiagen OneStep RT-PCR kit. The public reads were quality trimmed at Q25 with fastp and then assembled into clones with MiXCR by TCRdb, keeping productive beta chains. Merged by CDR3 protein, the rows form single entries marked with the most common genes and DNA. For this sample there are hundreds of thousands of distinct CDR3 sequences; less than 45% appear just once. Under 8% of the sample lies in the top ten. Sequencing used peripheral blood or thyroid tissue (not recorded which). These receptor sequences come from an adult man with Graves' disease, either hyperthyroidism or ophthalmopathy (not recorded which).

In its sample, this clonotype was seen a few times. The chain recombines TRBV5-6 with TRBJ1-2, with 8 bases lining up with TRBD1. J gave up 7 bases and V 5 bases, and 7 bases lay outside the gene matches. The CDR3 is 13 residues long. CDR1 and CDR2 from the germline V gene are SGHDT and YYEEEE. The DNA of the CDR3 is TGTGCCAGCAGGTATGGACAGGGAGGTGGCTACACCTTC. Encoded protein: CASRYGQGGGYTF.

This clonotype turned up a few times. At one boundary the junction diverges from the germline segment, which might be a read error. V is TRBV5-1 and J is TRBJ1-3; tentative D call: TRBD1 (6 bases). Germline V gene data show CDR1 as SGHRS and CDR2 as YFSETQ. This CDR3 spans 14 amino acids. This CDR3 reads CASSLPGVGNTIYF. The CDR3 bases are TGTGCCAGCAGCTTACCAGGGGTCGGAAACACCATATATTTT.

There are many counts of this clonotype. The V gene is TRBV10-2, the J gene TRBJ1-2, with 9 nucleotides matching TRBD1. The CDR3 contains 17 residues. The junction had 11 bases not matched to a gene; V was cut back by 3 bases and J by 3 bases. The germline CDR1 and CDR2 sequences are WSHSY and SAAADI. The CDR3 sequence: CASSEGDREVGHYGYTF. The CDR3 nucleotides read TGCGCCAGCAGTGAAGGGGACAGGGAGGTCGGTCACTATGGCTACACCTTC.

On this clonotype itself: The junction differs from germline at one of its ends, possibly a read error. V usage is TRBV10-2 and J usage is TRBJ1-6, with TRBD1 identical over 7 bases. Germline V lookup: CDR1 WSHSY, CDR2 SAAADI. The CDR3 consists of 15 residues. The CDR3 is CAISDSAGGDSPLHF. CDR3 bases: TGCGCCATCAGTGATTCGGCAGGGGGGGATTCACCCCTCCACTTT.

This clonotype occurred many times. The gene calls are TRBV2 and TRBJ2-2, with D perhaps TRBD2 (6 bases). Germline assignment: CDR1 SNHLY and CDR2 FYNNEI. The CDR3 runs 16 residues. V was pared by 6 bases and J by 3 bases, with 17 bases between. The CDR3 DNA reads TGTGCCAGCAGGAATCGTGCGGGGACGCACACCGGGGAGCTGTTTTTT. Its translation: CASRNRAGTHTGELFF.

The chain links TRBV7-7 to TRBJ2-5; 11 bases are a match to TRBD2. This CDR3 comprises 17 residues. The V and J ends lost 2 bases and 1 base, in that order; junction bases with no gene match: 6. Germline lookup yields CDR1 SSHAT and CDR2 FNYEAQ (reference sequence). The CDR3 spells CASSLWGLAGGQETQYF. The CDR3 DNA is TGTGCCAGCAGCTTATGGGGTCTAGCGGGGGGCCAAGAGACCCAGTACTTC.

This clonotype was observed a few times. The rearrangement links TRBV2 to TRBJ1-1; D gene unclear. CDR3 length equals 14 residues. V shed 1 base and J shed 3 bases, with 9 bases lying between them. From germline, CDR1 is SNHLY and CDR2 FYNNEI. The CDR3 loop reads CASSEEHLYTEAFF. The CDR3 DNA reads TGTGCCAGCAGTGAAGAACATTTGTACACTGAAGCTTTCTTT.

In this sample, this clonotype turned up a few times. The V gene is TRBV7-9, the J gene TRBJ1-1; no clear D gene. This CDR3 is built from 11 residues. V dropped 5 bases and J dropped 11 bases, with 12 bases sitting between them. Germline assignment: CDR1 SEHNR and CDR2 FQNEAQ (reference sequence). The CDR3 DNA reads TGTGCCAGCAGCCTTCGGGAGTCGGCTTTCTTT. Its translation is CASSLRESAFF. The entire variable domain, with the rest obtained from reference TRBV7-9 and TRBJ1-1, is as follows: DTGVSQNPRHKITKRGQNVTFRCDPISEHNRLYWYRQTLGQGPEFLTYFQNEAQLEKSRLLSDRFSAERPKGSFSTLEIQRTEQGDSAMYLCASSLRESAFFGQGTRLTVV.

The rearrangement uses TRBV6-5 and TRBJ1-1, with no clear D. Trimming shortened V by 0 bases and J by 5 bases, and 4 bases separated the two germline ends. The CDR3 is 12 amino acids. Germline V lookup: CDR1 MNHEY, CDR2 SVGAGI. The CDR3 spells CASSYSLTEAFF. DNA for the CDR3: TGTGCCAGCAGTTACTCGTTGACTGAAGCTTTCTTT.

J is TRBJ1-2 and V is TRBV29-1; D is perhaps TRBD1 (5 bases). Trimming removed 0 bases from V and 8 bases from J, with 16 bases in between. The CDR3 totals 14 residues. Per the germline V gene, CDR1 is SQVTM and CDR2 is ANQGSEA. The CDR3 spells CSVEDARQGEGYTF. The CDR3 coding sequence is TGCAGCGTTGAAGATGCGAGGCAGGGAGAAGGCTACACCTTC.

This clonotype was seen only a few times. V gene TRBV15 combines with J gene TRBJ2-5, with D perhaps TRBD2 (6 bases). The CDR3 runs 14 residues. V dropped 6 bases and J dropped 1 base, with 12 bases sitting between them. Looked up from germline, CDR1 is LNHNV and CDR2 is YYDKDF (reference sequence). The CDR3: CATSPGLLQETQYF. DNA of the CDR3: TGTGCCACCAGTCCGGGACTCCTCCAAGAGACCCAGTACTTC.

This clonotype was observed a handful of times. This rearrangement joins TRBV7-8 to TRBJ1-1; a weak D match, TRBD1 (6 bases). Germline V gene data show CDR1 as SGHVS and CDR2 as FQNEAQ. The V gene lost 4 bases and the J gene lost 0 bases, with 9 bases spanning the gap. The CDR3 sequence is 14 residues long. The CDR3 spells CASSSGAMNTEAFF. The CDR3 nucleotides are TGTGCCAGCAGCTCAGGGGCGATGAACACTGAAGCTTTCTTT.

The chain recombines TRBV25-1 with TRBJ1-1, with a weak D call TRBD1 (6 bases). The CDR3 is 14 amino acids. The V end was cut by 6 bases, the J end by 1 base, with 12 bases between. The germline V gene has CDR1 MGHDK and CDR2 SYGVNS. The CDR3 reads CASRTGQANTEAFF. Written as DNA, the CDR3 is TGTGCCAGCAGGACGGGACAAGCGAACACTGAAGCTTTCTTT.

This clonotype was found many times. This sequence joins TRBV29-1 and TRBJ1-1; tentatively, D is TRBD1 (5 bases). The CDR3 is 15 residues long. The V end was cut by 4 bases, the J end by 3 bases, with 18 bases between. The germline V gene encodes CDR1 SQVTM and CDR2 ANQGSEA. The CDR3 reads CSVAGSLVADTEAFF. CDR3 DNA sequence: TGCAGCGTTGCAGGGTCCCTCGTCGCTGACACTGAAGCTTTCTTT.